One and the same sample provided the 19 T cell receptor beta chains below, sequenced in a study of human versus mouse CDR3 diversity and MHC coevolution. Using immunoSEQ multiplex PCR, the repertoire was profiled, and TCRdb retains in-frame clones only, with some absent. The profile shows about 73,000 clones, under 95% of them singletons. Sequenced input: naive CD4+ T cells from blood. Documented subset: CD45RO-negative CD62L-positive naive CD4 T cells. The source is a person aged 30 to 69 in good health.

CDR3 region: CASSSTSGAPRNYGYTF. The CDR3 coding sequence is TGTGCCAGCAGTTCGACGTCAGGGGCGCCACGTAACTATGGCTACACCTTC. The chain is built from TRBV27 and TRBJ1-2, with a weak D call TRBD1 (6 bases). The ends were cut back, 4 bases at V and 1 base at J, with 19 bases in the middle. Germline values: CDR1 MNHEY, CDR2 SMNVEV (reference sequence). This CDR3 is built from 17 residues.

The V and J genes are TRBV5-4 and TRBJ2-5; no clear D gene. Germline V CDR1 and CDR2: SGHNT, YYREEE (reference sequence). This CDR3 is 13 amino acids long. V lost 2 bases and J lost 4, with 9 bases in between. CDR3: CASSFQVGETQYF. The CDR3 bases are TGTGCCAGCAGCTTTCAGGTTGGAGAGACCCAGTACTTC.

The CDR3 DNA follows: TGTGCCAGCAGTGACCGGGGTGTCGGGACGCAGTATTTT. It translates to CASSDRGVGTQYF. This chain connects TRBV2 to TRBJ2-3, with D possibly being TRBD2 (5 bases). The CDR3 length is 13 residues. Germline V gives CDR1 SNHLY, CDR2 FYNNEI. The V end was cut by 3 bases, the J end by 9 bases, with 13 bases between.

The chain uses TRBV5-1 and TRBJ2-3, with TRBD1 matching over 8 bases. The CDR3 spans 14 residues. V dropped 4 bases and J dropped 8; count of bases not matched to a gene: 9. Per germline, CDR1 SGHRS and CDR2 YFSETQ. This CDR3 is CASSTGQGLGTQYF. In DNA, the CDR3 is TGCGCCAGCAGCACCGGACAGGGCTTAGGTACGCAGTATTTT.

This chain links TRBV30 with TRBJ2-7; 7 nucleotides agree with TRBD1. After removal of 2 bases from V and 0 bases from J, the junction contained 13 bases not matched to a gene. CDR3 size: 17 residues. The germline V gene encodes CDR1 GTSNPN and CDR2 SVGIG (reference sequence). CDR3 amino acids: CAWSPPALRDSSYEQYF. CDR3 nucleotides: TGTGCCTGGAGTCCCCCTGCCCTCCGGGACAGCTCCTACGAGCAGTACTTC.

This clone came up once. The chain combines TRBV5-5 with TRBJ2-1; D gene uncertain. The germline V and J ends were trimmed by 0 bases and 15 bases, with 13 bases remaining between them. The V gene's germline CDR1 is SGHKS and CDR2 YYEKEE (reference sequence). The CDR3 is 12 amino acids. The CDR3 bases are TGTGCCAGCAGCTTGGATTTGGTCTCAGGGTTCTTC. The encoded protein is CASSLDLVSGFF.

The chain uses TRBV6-1 and TRBJ1-5, with TRBD1 matching 8 bases. The CDR3 spans 15 residues. After removal of 8 bases from V and 3 bases from J, the junction contained 9 bases not matched to a gene. The germline CDR1 and CDR2 sequences are MNHNS and SASEGT. CDR3 coding DNA: TGTGCCAGCGGCTCCGGGACAGGACACAATCAGCCCCAGCATTTT. This gives the protein CASGSGTGHNQPQHF.

This chain joins TRBV19 and TRBJ2-5; D perhaps matches TRBD1 (7 bases). V shed 4 bases and J shed 4 bases, with 16 bases lying between them. Germline-derived CDR1 and CDR2 are LNHDA and SQIVND (reference sequence). CDR3 length: 15 residues. The CDR3 region has the DNA TGTGCCAGTAGTAGAGGAGGGCAGGGGGTAGAGACCCAGTACTTC. Encoded protein: CASSRGGQGVETQYF.

The V gene is TRBV11-2, the J gene TRBJ2-5, with 10 positions matching TRBD2. The CDR3 extends over 16 amino acids. Looked up from germline, CDR1 is SGHAT and CDR2 is FQNNGV. The V gene end was trimmed by 5 bases and the J gene end by 2 bases; junction bases not matched to a gene: 8. The CDR3 loop is CASSLIPTSGQETQYF. CDR3 nucleotide sequence: TGTGCCAGCAGCCTTATTCCGACTAGCGGGCAAGAGACCCAGTACTTC.

This chain joins TRBV7-6 and TRBJ2-5, with 13 bases identical to TRBD2. The end of the DNA aligns better with TRBJ2-7, so the J call may be wrong. CDR1 SGHVS and CDR2 FNYEAQ come from the germline V gene. The CDR3 has 15 residues. In DNA form, the CDR3 reads TGTGCCAGCAGCATGACTAGCGGGGGGCCCTACGAGCAGTACTTC. This gives the protein CASSMTSGGPYEQYF.

V gene TRBV29-1 combines with J gene TRBJ2-5; the D gene is possibly TRBD1 (6 bases). Germline V lookup: CDR1 SQVTM, CDR2 ANQGSEA. Trimming removed 7 bases at V and 2 bases at J, with 8 bases between. The CDR3 runs to 11 residues. The CDR3 coding sequence is TGCAGCGATGGACAGCAAGAGACCCAGTACTTC. Protein sequence: CSDGQQETQYF.

This clone occurred a few times. The genes are TRBV2 and TRBJ2-1; 7 bases agree with TRBD2. V was pared by 3 bases and J by 5 bases, with 4 bases of the junction left unmatched. The V gene's germline CDR1 is SNHLY and CDR2 FYNNEI. The CDR3 contains 14 residues. This CDR3 is CASSDSGNHNEQFF. The CDR3 DNA reads TGTGCCAGCAGTGACAGCGGGAACCACAATGAGCAGTTCTTC. The variable domain in full, completed from reference TRBV2 and TRBJ2-1, reads EPEVTQTPSHQVTQMGQEVILRCVPISNHLYFYWYRQILGQKVEFLVSFYNNEISEKSEIFDDQFSVERPDGSNFTLKIRSTKLEDSAMYFCASSDSGNHNEQFFGPGTRLTVL.

The chain carries TRBV6-5 and TRBJ2-1, with D perhaps TRBD2 (6 bases). The CDR3 spans 15 residues. Per the germline V gene, CDR1 is MNHEY and CDR2 is SVGAGI. Trimming stripped 6 bases from V and 0 bases from J, with 12 bases between. CDR3 in amino acids: CASSPKAGSYNEQFF. Written as DNA, the CDR3 is TGTGCCAGCAGCCCCAAAGCGGGCTCCTACAATGAGCAGTTCTTC.

The chain combines TRBV7-8 with TRBJ2-1, with D possibly TRBD2 on 7 matching bases. The CDR3 runs to 16 residues. V was shortened by 5 bases and J by 4 bases, with 18 bases between the two germline ends. Looked up from germline, CDR1 is SGHVS and CDR2 is FQNEAQ. The CDR3 here is CASSRTWEGVYNEQFF. CDR3 sequence (DNA): TGTGCCAGCAGCCGCACTTGGGAGGGGGTTTACAATGAGCAGTTCTTC.

The V and J genes are TRBV18 and TRBJ2-4, with TRBD2 matching over 14 bases. After removal of 0 bases from V and 2 bases from J, the junction contained 6 bases not matched to a gene. From germline, CDR1 is KGHSH and CDR2 LQKENI. This CDR3 has 19 residues. The CDR3 is CASSPPGLAGDTTKNIQYF. In DNA form, the CDR3 reads TGTGCCAGCTCACCACCGGGACTAGCGGGGGACACGACCAAAAACATTCAGTACTTC.

The rearrangement links TRBV27 to TRBJ1-1; 9 nucleotides align to TRBD1. CDR3 size: 17 residues. Germline values: CDR1 MNHEY, CDR2 SMNVEV (reference sequence). V shed 6 bases and J 0 bases; nucleotides not matched to a gene: 11. The CDR3, as DNA: TGTGCCAGCAGGCCGAGGACAGGGGCCCTGATGAACACTGAAGCTTTCTTT. Translated, it gives CASRPRTGALMNTEAFF.

The chain uses TRBV5-1 and TRBJ2-3, with TRBD2 matching 9 bases. This CDR3 is 18 amino acids long. The germline gives CDR1 SGHRS, CDR2 YFSETQ. The V segment lost 0 bases and the J segment 3 bases; nucleotides outside the gene matches: 11. CDR3 DNA: TGCGCCAGCAGCTTGGATGTTAGCGGGAGATGGAGGACAGATACGCAGTATTTT. Translated, it gives CASSLDVSGRWRTDTQYF. Full variable domain (outside the CDR3, taken from reference TRBV5-1 and TRBJ2-3): KAGVTQTPRYLIKTRGQQVTLSCSPISGHRSVSWYQQTPGQGLQFLFEYFSETQRNKGNFPGRFSGRQFSNSRSEMNVSTLELGDSALYLCASSLDVSGRWRTDTQYFGPGTRLTVL.

The V call is TRBV6-5, the J call TRBJ2-1, with 7 bases lining up with TRBD1. CDR1 and CDR2 from the germline V gene are MNHEY and SVGAGI. Trimming at V came to 0 bases and at J to 8 bases, leaving 7 bases not matched to a gene. The CDR3 has 15 residues. The CDR3 protein is CASSYSSRTGDEQFF. In nucleotides, the CDR3 is TGTGCCAGCAGTTACTCATCGCGAACAGGGGATGAGCAGTTCTTC.

This chain links TRBV6-5 with TRBJ1-1, with D possibly matching TRBD1 (6 bases). The CDR3 covers 13 residues. Per germline, CDR1 MNHEY and CDR2 SVGAGI. The ends were cut back, 7 bases at V and 8 bases at J, with 17 bases in the middle. CDR3 nucleotide sequence: TGTGCCAGCAAGGGGGGGTGGGCAGGAGAAGCTTTCTTT. This codes for CASKGGWAGEAFF.